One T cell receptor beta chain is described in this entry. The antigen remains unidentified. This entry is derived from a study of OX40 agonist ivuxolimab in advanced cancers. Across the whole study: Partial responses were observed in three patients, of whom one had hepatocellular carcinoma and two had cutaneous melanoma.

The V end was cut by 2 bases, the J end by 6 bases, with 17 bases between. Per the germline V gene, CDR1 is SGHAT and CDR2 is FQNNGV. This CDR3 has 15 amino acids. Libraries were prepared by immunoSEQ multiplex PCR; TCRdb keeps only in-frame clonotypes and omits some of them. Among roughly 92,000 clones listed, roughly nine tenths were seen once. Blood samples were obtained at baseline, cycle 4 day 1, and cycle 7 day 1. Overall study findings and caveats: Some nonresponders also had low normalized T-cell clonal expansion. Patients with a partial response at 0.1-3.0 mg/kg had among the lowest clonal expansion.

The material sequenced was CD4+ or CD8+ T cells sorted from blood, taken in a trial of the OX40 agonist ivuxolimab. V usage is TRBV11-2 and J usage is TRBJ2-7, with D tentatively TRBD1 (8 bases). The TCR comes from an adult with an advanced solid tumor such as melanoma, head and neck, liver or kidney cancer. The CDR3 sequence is CASSLTGGRGPEQYF. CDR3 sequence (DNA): TGTGCCAGCAGCTTAACGGGGGGCAGGGGGCCCGAGCAGTACTTC.